This T cell receptor beta chain was sequenced during a study of lymphopenia after photon versus proton radiotherapy. This CDR3 has 13 residues. Trimming removed 4 bases at V and 8 bases at J, with 9 bases between. Germline CDR1 reads MDHEN; CDR2 reads SYDVKM. In this sample, this clone turned up a few times. Its antigen is currently unknown. Overall study results and limits: Survival link was tested only in deceased patients; proton benefit remains a possibility. Oligoclonal CD8+ Temra expansion after nadir drove photon patients' diversity drop. In patients who died, overall survival fell as post-nadir TCR diversity dropped more.

TCRdb's copy holds only in-frame clones and misses some; the assay was immunoSEQ multiplex PCR. The sample lists about 70,000 clones; around 90% were seen once. The sample in question was peripheral blood, obtained from a patient treated with photon-based radiotherapy. The chain employs TRBV28 and TRBJ1-6; D is possibly TRBD1 (5 bases). The receptor was derived from a woman between 40 and 55 years old with cholangiocarcinoma. The CDR3 here is CASSSWGDSPLHF. CDR3 bases: TGTGCCAGCAGTTCTTGGGGGGATTCACCCCTCCACTTT.